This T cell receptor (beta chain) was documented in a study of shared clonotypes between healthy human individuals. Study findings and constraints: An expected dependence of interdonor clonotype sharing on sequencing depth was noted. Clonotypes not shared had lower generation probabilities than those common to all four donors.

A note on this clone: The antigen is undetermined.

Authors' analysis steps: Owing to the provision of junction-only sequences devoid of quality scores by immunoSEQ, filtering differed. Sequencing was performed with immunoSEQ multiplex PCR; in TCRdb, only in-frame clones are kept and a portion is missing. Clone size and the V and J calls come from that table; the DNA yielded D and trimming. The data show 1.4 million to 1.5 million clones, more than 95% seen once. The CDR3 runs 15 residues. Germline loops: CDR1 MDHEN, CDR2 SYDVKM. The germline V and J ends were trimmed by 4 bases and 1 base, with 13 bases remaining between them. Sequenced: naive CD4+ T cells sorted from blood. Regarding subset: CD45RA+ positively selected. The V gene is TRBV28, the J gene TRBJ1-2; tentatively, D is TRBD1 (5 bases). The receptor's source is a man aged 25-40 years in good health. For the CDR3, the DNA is TGTGCCAGCAGTTCCCTTGGGGGAGTTAACTATGGCTACACCTTC. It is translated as CASSSLGGVNYGYTF.